This entry lists 15 T cell receptor beta chains sequenced from one sample in a study of PD-L1 blockade in urothelial cancer. Some clones are missing from TCRdb's copy, which holds only in-frame ones; the method was immunoSEQ multiplex PCR. The sample includes about 41,000 clones, 70% to 90% of them seen just once. Time point indicated: peripheral blood 6 weeks after treatment start. Sequenced here: PBMCs, sampled around atezolizumab (anti-PD-L1) treatment. The receptors originated from a man in his 70s with urothelial cancer.

This clone has just one count. The chain is built from TRBV6-5 and TRBJ2-2; unclear D gene. The CDR3 is 14 amino acids. The V end was cut by 0 bases, the J end by 4 bases, with 6 bases between. Germline CDR1 is MNHEY and CDR2 is SVGAGI. CDR3 sequence: CASSYSTGTGELFF. The CDR3 DNA follows: TGTGCCAGCAGTTACTCGACGGGCACCGGGGAGCTGTTTTTT.

This chain links TRBV5-1 with TRBJ1-2; D gene uncertain. V was pared by 4 bases and J by 3 bases, with 13 bases between. This CDR3 is 14 amino acids long. Germline CDR1 SGHRS, CDR2 YFSETQ. In DNA form, the CDR3 reads TGCGCCAGCAGCGCCCAGTTGCCCGACTATGGCTACACCTTC. Its translation is CASSAQLPDYGYTF.

V and J are TRBV13 and TRBJ1-2; 9 bases align to TRBD1. Unmatched junction bases numbered 3, after V lost 6 bases and J lost 4 bases. From germline, CDR1 is PRHDT and CDR2 FYEKMQ (reference sequence). The CDR3 runs 13 residues. CDR3 protein: CASRGDRVYGYTF. Written as DNA, the CDR3 is TGTGCCAGCAGGGGGGACAGGGTCTATGGCTACACCTTC.

This chain joins TRBV5-1 and TRBJ2-4; 8 bases agree with TRBD1. Trimming took 4 bases from V and 3 from J; bases not matched to a gene: 3. CDR3 length equals 14 residues. Germline lookup yields CDR1 SGHRS and CDR2 YFSETQ. In nucleotides, the CDR3 is TGCGCCAGCAGCCTGGACAGGGTCAAAAACATTCAGTACTTC. This codes for CASSLDRVKNIQYF. Variable domain in full (rest from reference TRBV5-1 and TRBJ2-4): KAGVTQTPRYLIKTRGQQVTLSCSPISGHRSVSWYQQTPGQGLQFLFEYFSETQRNKGNFPGRFSGRQFSNSRSEMNVSTLELGDSALYLCASSLDRVKNIQYFGAGTRLSVL.

The chain employs TRBV7-3 and TRBJ1-1; weak D call: TRBD1 (5 bases). V shed 1 base and J shed 1 base, with 13 bases lying between them. The CDR3 spans 16 residues. Germline CDR1 and CDR2: SGHTA and FQGTGA. The CDR3 is CASSLMGGGANTEAFF. In DNA form, the CDR3 reads TGTGCCAGCAGCTTAATGGGTGGAGGGGCGAACACTGAAGCTTTCTTT.

This clone was seen just once. The chain uses TRBV10-3 and TRBJ1-3; D gene ambiguous. This CDR3 comprises 15 residues. V dropped 5 bases and J dropped 0 bases, with 11 bases sitting between them. Germline loops: CDR1 ENHRY, CDR2 SYGVKD. The CDR3, as DNA: TGTGCCATCAGTCCTACAGCCGGCTCTGGAAACACCATATATTTT. It encodes CAISPTAGSGNTIYF.

The chain has TRBV19 and TRBJ1-2; D is perhaps TRBD1 (5 bases). The V end was cut by 0 bases, the J end by 4 bases, with 6 bases between. From germline, CDR1 is LNHDA and CDR2 SQIVND (reference sequence). This CDR3 is built from 13 residues. CDR3 amino acids: CASSIEGGYGYTF. The CDR3 nucleotides are TGTGCCAGTAGTATAGAGGGGGGCTATGGCTACACCTTC.

The chain has TRBV29-1 and TRBJ2-7, with D maybe TRBD2 (7 bases). V lost 6 bases and J 6 bases, leaving 21 bases between the germline ends. The CDR3 totals 14 residues. Germline CDR1 SQVTM, CDR2 ANQGSEA. Written as DNA, the CDR3 is TGCAGCGTCGCCCCCCAAGGGGGGGCTGGCGAGCAGTACTTC. Translated, it gives CSVAPQGGAGEQYF.

V and J are TRBV5-1 and TRBJ2-7; 8 nucleotides match TRBD2. Trimming at V came to 0 bases and at J to 2 bases, leaving 4 bases not matched to a gene. The germline V gene encodes CDR1 SGHRS and CDR2 YFSETQ. The CDR3 is 15 residues long. CDR3 nucleotide sequence: TGCGCCAGCAGCTTGGCCGGACTAGCACCCTACGAGCAGTACTTC. Protein product: CASSLAGLAPYEQYF.

This sequence joins TRBV2 and TRBJ1-5; a possible D gene is TRBD1 (5 bases). The CDR3 sequence is 13 residues long. CDR1 and CDR2 (germline): SNHLY, FYNNEI. Trimming shortened V by 6 bases and J by 9 bases, and 15 bases separated the two germline ends. The CDR3 DNA follows: TGTGCCAGCAGCGGGTTGCACGGGGGGCCCCAGCATTTT. It codes for CASSGLHGGPQHF.

This clone was found once. The chain is built from TRBV4-1 and TRBJ2-1, with D perhaps matching TRBD2 (5 bases). The CDR3 covers 12 residues. V lost 4 bases, J lost 7 bases, and 8 bases lay in between. Germline CDR1 reads MGHRA; CDR2 reads YSYEKL. This CDR3 is CASSPTKNEQFF. CDR3 in DNA: TGCGCCAGCAGCCCGACTAAAAATGAGCAGTTCTTC.

This chain links TRBV18 with TRBJ2-7; TRBD2 aligns across 10 bases. This CDR3 is 15 amino acids long. With 0 bases clipped from V and 7 bases from J, the junction kept 6 bases outside the gene matches. The germline V gene has CDR1 KGHSH and CDR2 LQKENI. As DNA, the CDR3 is TGTGCCAGCTCACCACCGTCTAGCGGGAGAGAAGAGCAGTACTTC. Amino acids: CASSPPSSGREEQYF.

This chain joins TRBV11-2 and TRBJ2-3; a possible D gene is TRBD1 (6 bases). The CDR3 totals 16 residues. Trimming took off 5 bases at V and 0 bases at J, with 15 bases between the two ends. Germline V gene lookup returns CDR1 SGHAT and CDR2 FQNNGV. CDR3 coding DNA: TGTGCCAGCAGCACCCTCAGGACAGTAAGCACAGATACGCAGTATTTT. Translation gives CASSTLRTVSTDTQYF.

The gene calls are TRBV2 and TRBJ1-5; D unresolved. The CDR3 has 13 residues. Trimming left V 7 bases short and J 3 bases short, with 10 bases between. Germline lookup yields CDR1 SNHLY and CDR2 FYNNEI. The CDR3 protein is CASTLGVNQPQHF. The CDR3, as DNA: TGTGCCAGCACCCTAGGAGTCAATCAGCCCCAGCATTTT. Full variable domain (rest looked up from reference TRBV2 and TRBJ1-5): EPEVTQTPSHQVTQMGQEVILRCVPISNHLYFYWYRQILGQKVEFLVSFYNNEISEKSEIFDDQFSVERPDGSNFTLKIRSTKLEDSAMYFCASTLGVNQPQHFGDGTRLSIL.

This sequence joins TRBV6-1 and TRBJ1-5, with unresolved D. This CDR3 is 12 amino acids long. Trimming took 7 bases from V and 0 from J, leaving 4 bases between them. Germline V gene lookup returns CDR1 MNHNS and CDR2 SASEGT. The CDR3 nucleotides are TGTGCCAGCAAGCGTAGCAATCAGCCCCAGCATTTT. Its protein is CASKRSNQPQHF.